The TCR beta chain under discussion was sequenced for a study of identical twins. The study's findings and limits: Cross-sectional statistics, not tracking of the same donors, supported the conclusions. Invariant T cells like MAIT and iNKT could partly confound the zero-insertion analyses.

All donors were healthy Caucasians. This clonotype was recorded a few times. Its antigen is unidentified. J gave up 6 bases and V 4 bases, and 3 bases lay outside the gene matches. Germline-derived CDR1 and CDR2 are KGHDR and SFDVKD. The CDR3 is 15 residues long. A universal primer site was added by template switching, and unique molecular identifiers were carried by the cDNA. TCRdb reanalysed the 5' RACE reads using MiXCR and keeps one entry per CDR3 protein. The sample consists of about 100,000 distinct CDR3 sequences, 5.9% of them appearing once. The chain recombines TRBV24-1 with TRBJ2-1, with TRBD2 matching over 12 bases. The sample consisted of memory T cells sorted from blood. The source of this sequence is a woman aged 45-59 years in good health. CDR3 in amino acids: CATSDPSGRANEQFF. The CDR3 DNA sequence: TGTGCCACCAGTGACCCTAGCGGGAGGGCCAATGAGCAGTTCTTC.